This T cell receptor beta chain was sequenced for a study of siplizumab effects on memory and regulatory T cells. Overall study results and limits: Naive T cells were seen as more diverse than memory cells and as major alloresponse contributors. Just a small share of alloreactive clones was traced back to unstimulated subsets. Only a minority of proliferating CD4+ or CD8+ clones had an assignable naive or memory phenotype, with roughly 75-96% lacking one.

Remarks on this clone: Its antigen is unidentified.

Germline lookup yields CDR1 DFQATT and CDR2 SNEGSKA (reference sequence). The trim removed 5 bases at V and 4 bases at J, leaving 2 bases unmatched. This CDR3 spans 11 amino acids. Only in-frame clones appear in the TCRdb table, and some are missing; sequencing was by immunoSEQ multiplex PCR. This sample carries tens of thousands of clones, around nine tenths of them seen once, and the ten largest clones take approximately 1.7%. The sequenced material came from Tregs sorted from blood. The receptor's source is a human donor in good health. The chain recombines TRBV20-1 with TRBJ2-7; 7 bases map to TRBD2. CDR3 coding DNA: TGCAGTGCTGAGCGGGAATACGAGCAGTACTTC. Protein product: CSAEREYEQYF.